This TCR beta chain was documented in a study of T-cell reconstitution after alpha-beta-depleted transplantation in children. As concerns this clonotype: At one end, the junction sequence differs from germline, possibly due to a read error.

The length of the CDR3 is 14 residues. Germline CDR1 is MNHEY and CDR2 is SVGEGT. As it was prepared, the TCRbeta library received unique molecular identifiers. MiXCR, run by TCRdb on the PCR reads, gives a single entry per CDR3 protein. The sample consists of roughly 500,000 distinct CDR3 sequences, 30% to 35% of them appearing once. Sequenced here: PBMCs from the stem cell graft donor, sampled from the stem cell graft. V is TRBV6-2 or TRBV6-3 and J is TRBJ1-1, with D unresolved. The clonotype comes from a human donor who donated a stem cell graft to a child with aplastic anemia. The CDR3 loop is CASSTHRVNTEASF. In DNA form, the CDR3 reads TGTGCCAGCAGTACCCATAGAGTGAACACTGAAGCTTCCTTT.